Sequencing of this TCR beta chain was carried out in a study of shared clonotypes between healthy human individuals. The table came from immunoSEQ multiplex PCR; TCRdb's copy has only in-frame clones and leaves some out. The sample lists about 2,500,000 clones; approximately 90% were seen once. All of the donors resided in Nashville, Tennessee, and each was a Caucasian adult. This CDR3 has 14 amino acids. V was clipped by 2 bases and J by 1 base, with 8 bases between them. The germline CDR1 and CDR2 sequences are SEHNR and FQNEAQ (reference sequence). Study observations and caveats: The generation probabilities recorded for non-shared clonotypes fell below those of clonotypes shared by all four donors.

Note on this clone: The antigen is not known.

The sequence was collected from a man younger than 30 in good health. This rearrangement joins TRBV7-9 to TRBJ1-1, with a tentative D call TRBD1 (5 bases). Sequences were obtained from naive CD4+ T cells sorted from blood. Indicated subset: CD45RA+ positively selected. As DNA, the CDR3 is TGTGCCAGCAGCTTACCGGGGCGGAACACTGAAGCTTTCTTT. It codes for CASSLPGRNTEAFF.